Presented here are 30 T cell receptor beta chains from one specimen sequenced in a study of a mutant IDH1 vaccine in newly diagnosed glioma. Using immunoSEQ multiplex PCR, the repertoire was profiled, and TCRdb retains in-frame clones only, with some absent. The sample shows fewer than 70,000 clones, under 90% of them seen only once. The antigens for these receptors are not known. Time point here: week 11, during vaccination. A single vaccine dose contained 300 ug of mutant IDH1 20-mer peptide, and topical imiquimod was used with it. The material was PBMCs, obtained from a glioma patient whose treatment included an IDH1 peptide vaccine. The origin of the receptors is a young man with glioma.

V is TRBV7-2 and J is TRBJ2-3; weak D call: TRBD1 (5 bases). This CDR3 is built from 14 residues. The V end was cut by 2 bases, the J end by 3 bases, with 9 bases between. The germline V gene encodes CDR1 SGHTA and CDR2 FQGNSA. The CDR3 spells CASSLQGRTDTQYF. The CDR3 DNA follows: TGTGCCAGCAGCTTACAGGGAAGGACAGATACGCAGTATTTT.

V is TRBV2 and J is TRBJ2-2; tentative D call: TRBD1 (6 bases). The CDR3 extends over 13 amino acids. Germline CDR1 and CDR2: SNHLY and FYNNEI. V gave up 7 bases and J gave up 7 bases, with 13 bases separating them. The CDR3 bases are TGTGCCAGCAAGGGGGAGCGCAACGGGGAGCTGTTTTTT. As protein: CASKGERNGELFF.

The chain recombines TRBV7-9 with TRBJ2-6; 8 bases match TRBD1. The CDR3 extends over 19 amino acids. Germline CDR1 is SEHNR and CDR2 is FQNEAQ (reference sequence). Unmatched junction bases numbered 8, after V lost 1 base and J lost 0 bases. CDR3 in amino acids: CASSLEKGQGSSGANVLTF. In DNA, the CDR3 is TGTGCCAGCAGCTTAGAAAAAGGACAGGGAAGCTCTGGGGCCAACGTCCTGACTTTC.

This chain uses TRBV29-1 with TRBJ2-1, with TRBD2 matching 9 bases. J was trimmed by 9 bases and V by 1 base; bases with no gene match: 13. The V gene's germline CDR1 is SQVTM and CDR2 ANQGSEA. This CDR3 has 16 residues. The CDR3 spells CSVEGFSGRSSLEQFF. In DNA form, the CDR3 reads TGCAGCGTTGAAGGGTTTAGCGGGAGATCTTCACTTGAGCAGTTCTTC.

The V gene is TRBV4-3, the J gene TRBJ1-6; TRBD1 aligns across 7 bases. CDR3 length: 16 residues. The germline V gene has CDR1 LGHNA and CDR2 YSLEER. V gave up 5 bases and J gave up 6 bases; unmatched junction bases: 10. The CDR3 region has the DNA TGCGCCAGCAGCTTCTCACGGACAGGTTCTAATTCACCCCTCCACTTT. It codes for CASSFSRTGSNSPLHF.

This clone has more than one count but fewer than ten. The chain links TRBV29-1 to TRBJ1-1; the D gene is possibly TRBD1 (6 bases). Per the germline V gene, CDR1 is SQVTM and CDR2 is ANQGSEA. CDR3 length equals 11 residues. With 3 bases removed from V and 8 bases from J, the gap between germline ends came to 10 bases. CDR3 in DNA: TGCAGCGTTGAGCCAGGGGCGGAAGCTTTCTTT. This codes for CSVEPGAEAFF.

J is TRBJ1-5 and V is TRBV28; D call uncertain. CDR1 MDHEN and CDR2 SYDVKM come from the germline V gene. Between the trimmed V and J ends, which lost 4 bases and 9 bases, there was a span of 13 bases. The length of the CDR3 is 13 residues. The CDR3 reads CASSYLNSRPQHF. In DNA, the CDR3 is TGTGCCAGCAGTTATCTAAATAGTAGGCCCCAGCATTTT.

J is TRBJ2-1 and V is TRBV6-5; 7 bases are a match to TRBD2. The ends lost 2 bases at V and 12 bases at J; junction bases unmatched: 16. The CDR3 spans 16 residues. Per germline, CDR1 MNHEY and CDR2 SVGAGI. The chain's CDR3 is CASSYGGTRSGLGQFF. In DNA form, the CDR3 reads TGTGCCAGCAGTTACGGTGGGACTCGAAGCGGACTAGGGCAGTTCTTC.

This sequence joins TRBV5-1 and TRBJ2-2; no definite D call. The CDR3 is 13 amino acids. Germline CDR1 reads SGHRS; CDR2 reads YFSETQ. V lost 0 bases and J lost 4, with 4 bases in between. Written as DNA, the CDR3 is TGCGCCAGCAGCTTGGGGCGCACCGGGGAGCTGTTTTTT. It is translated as CASSLGRTGELFF.

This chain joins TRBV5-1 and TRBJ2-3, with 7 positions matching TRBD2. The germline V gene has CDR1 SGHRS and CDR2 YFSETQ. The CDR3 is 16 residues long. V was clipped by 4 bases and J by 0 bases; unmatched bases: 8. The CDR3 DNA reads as TGCGCCAGCAGCCCAGGACTAGACTCTAGCACAGATACGCAGTATTTT. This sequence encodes CASSPGLDSSTDTQYF.

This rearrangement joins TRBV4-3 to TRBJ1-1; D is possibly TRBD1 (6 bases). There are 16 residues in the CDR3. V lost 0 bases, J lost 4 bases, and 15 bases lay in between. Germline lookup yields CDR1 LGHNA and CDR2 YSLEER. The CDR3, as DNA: TGCGCCAGCAGCCAAGATCGGGAGGGGGTGGGCACTGAAGCTTTCTTT. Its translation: CASSQDREGVGTEAFF.

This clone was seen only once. The CDR3 loop reads CASSFTDNYEQYF. For the CDR3, the DNA is TGTGCCAGCAGTTTCACTGACAATTACGAGCAGTACTTC. The V and J genes are TRBV6-5 and TRBJ2-7; D uncertain. Trimming removed 4 bases at V and 4 bases at J, with 11 bases between. There are 13 residues in the CDR3. CDR1 is MNHEY and CDR2 is SVGAGI in the germline V gene.

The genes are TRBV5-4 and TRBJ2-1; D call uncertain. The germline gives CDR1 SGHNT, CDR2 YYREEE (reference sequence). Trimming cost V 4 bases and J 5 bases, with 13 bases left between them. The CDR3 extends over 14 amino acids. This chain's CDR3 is CASSPWAADNEQFF. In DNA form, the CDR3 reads TGTGCCAGCAGCCCCTGGGCAGCCGACAATGAGCAGTTCTTC.

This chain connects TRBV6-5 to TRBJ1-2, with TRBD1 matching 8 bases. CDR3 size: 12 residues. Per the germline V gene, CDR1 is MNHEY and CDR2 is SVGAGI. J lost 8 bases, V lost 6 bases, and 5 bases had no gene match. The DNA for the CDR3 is TGTGCCAGCAGCAGGACAGGGCTCGGCTACACCTTC. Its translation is CASSRTGLGYTF.

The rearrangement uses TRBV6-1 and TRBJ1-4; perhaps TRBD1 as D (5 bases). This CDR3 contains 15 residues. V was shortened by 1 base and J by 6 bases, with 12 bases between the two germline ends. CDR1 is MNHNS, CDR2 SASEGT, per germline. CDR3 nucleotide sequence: TGTGCCAGCAGTGAAGGGGGGACTTTCGATGAAAAACTGTTTTTT. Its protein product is CASSEGGTFDEKLFF.

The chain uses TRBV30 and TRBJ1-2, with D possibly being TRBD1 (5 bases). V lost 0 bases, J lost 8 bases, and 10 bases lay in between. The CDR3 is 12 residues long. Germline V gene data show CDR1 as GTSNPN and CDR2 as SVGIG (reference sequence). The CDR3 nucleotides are TGTGCCTGGAGTGTACTCAAGGGGGGCTACACCTTC. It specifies CAWSVLKGGYTF. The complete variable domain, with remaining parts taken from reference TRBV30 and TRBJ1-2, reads SQTIHQWPATLVQPVGSPLSLECTVEGTSNPNLYWYRQAAGRGLQLLFYSVGIGQISSEVPQNLSASRPQDRQFILSSKKLLLSDSGFYLCAWSVLKGGYTFGSGTRLTVV.

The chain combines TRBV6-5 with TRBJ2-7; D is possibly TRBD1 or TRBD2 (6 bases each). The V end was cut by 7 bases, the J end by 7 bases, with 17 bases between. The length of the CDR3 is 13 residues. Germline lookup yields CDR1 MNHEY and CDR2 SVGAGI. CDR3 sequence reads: CASTLGGLGEQYF. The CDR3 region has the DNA TGTGCCAGCACCCTAGGGGGGTTGGGGGAGCAGTACTTC.

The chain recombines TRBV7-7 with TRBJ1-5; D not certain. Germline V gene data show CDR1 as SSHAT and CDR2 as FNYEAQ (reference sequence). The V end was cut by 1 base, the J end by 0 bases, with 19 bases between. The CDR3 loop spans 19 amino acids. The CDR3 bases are TGTGCCAGCAGCTTAGTTCGTGAACTCGAAGAGAATAGCAATCAGCCCCAGCATTTT. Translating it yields CASSLVRELEENSNQPQHF.

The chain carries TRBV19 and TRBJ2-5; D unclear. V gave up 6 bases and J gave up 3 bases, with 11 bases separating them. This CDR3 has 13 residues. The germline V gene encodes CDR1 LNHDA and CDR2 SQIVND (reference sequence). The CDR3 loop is CASSRDLEETQYF. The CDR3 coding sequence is TGTGCCAGTAGCCGTGACTTAGAAGAGACCCAGTACTTC.

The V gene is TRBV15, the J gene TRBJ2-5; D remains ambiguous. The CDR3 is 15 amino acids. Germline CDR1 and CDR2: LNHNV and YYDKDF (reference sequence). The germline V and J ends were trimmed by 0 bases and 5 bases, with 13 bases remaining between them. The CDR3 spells CATSRDTTPRETQYF. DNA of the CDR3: TGTGCCACCAGCAGAGACACGACTCCTCGGGAGACCCAGTACTTC.

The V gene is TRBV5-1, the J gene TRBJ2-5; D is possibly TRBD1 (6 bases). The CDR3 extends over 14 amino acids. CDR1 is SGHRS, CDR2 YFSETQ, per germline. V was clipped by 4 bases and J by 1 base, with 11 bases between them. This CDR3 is CASSLQGSQETQYF. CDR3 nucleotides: TGCGCCAGCAGCCTACAGGGTTCCCAAGAGACCCAGTACTTC.

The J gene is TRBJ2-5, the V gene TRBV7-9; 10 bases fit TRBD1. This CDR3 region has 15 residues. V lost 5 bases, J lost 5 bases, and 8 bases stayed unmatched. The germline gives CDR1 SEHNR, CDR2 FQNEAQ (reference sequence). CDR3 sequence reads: CASSRQGANWETQYF. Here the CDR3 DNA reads TGTGCCAGCAGCCGACAGGGGGCAAATTGGGAGACCCAGTACTTC.

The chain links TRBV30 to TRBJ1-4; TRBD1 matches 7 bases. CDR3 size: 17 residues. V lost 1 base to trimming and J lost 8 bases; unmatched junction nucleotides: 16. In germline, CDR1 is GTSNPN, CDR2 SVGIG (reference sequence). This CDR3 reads CAWSGQGQSLGGEKLFF. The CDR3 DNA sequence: TGTGCCTGGAGTGGACAGGGACAGTCCCTCGGGGGGGAAAAACTGTTTTTT. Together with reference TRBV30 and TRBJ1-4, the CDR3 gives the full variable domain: SQTIHQWPATLVQPVGSPLSLECTVEGTSNPNLYWYRQAAGRGLQLLFYSVGIGQISSEVPQNLSASRPQDRQFILSSKKLLLSDSGFYLCAWSGQGQSLGGEKLFFGSGTQLSVL.

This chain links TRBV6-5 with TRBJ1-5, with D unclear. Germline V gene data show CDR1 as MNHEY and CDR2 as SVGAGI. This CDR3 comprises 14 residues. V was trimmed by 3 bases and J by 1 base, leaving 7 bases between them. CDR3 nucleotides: TGTGCCAGCAGTTATACCGGGAGCAATCAGCCCCAGCATTTT. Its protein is CASSYTGSNQPQHF.

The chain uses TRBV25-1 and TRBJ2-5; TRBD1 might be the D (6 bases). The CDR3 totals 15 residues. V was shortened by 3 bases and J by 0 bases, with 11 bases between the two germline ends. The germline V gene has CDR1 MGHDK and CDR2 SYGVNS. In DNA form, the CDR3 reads TGTGCCAGCAGTGACCGGGACACATACCAAGAGACCCAGTACTTC. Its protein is CASSDRDTYQETQYF.

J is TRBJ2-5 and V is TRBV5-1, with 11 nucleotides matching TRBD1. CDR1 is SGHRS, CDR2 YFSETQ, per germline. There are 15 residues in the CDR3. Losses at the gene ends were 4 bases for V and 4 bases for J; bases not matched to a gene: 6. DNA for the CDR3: TGCGCCAGCAGCATGGGACAGGGGGAGGGAGAGACCCAGTACTTC. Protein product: CASSMGQGEGETQYF.

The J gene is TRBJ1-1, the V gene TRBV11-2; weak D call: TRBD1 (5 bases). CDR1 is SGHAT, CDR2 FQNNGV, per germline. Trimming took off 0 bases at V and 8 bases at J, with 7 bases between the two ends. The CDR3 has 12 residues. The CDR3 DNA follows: TGTGCCAGCAGCTTAGATAAGGGGGAAGCTTTCTTT. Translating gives CASSLDKGEAFF.

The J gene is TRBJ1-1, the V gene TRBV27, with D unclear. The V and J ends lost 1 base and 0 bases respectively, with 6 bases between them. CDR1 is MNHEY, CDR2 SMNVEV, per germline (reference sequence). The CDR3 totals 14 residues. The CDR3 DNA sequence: TGTGCCAGCAGTTTATTCGGGATGAACACTGAAGCTTTCTTT. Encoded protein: CASSLFGMNTEAFF.

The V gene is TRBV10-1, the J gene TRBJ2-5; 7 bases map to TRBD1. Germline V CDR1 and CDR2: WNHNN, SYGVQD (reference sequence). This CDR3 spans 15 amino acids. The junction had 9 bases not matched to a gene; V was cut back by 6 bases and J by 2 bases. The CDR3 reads CASSPGTAGQETQYF. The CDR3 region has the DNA TGCGCCAGCAGCCCCGGGACAGCCGGACAAGAGACCCAGTACTTC.

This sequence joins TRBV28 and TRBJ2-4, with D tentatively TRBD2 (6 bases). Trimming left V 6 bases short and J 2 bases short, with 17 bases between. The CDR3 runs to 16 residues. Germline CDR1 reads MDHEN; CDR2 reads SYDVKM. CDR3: CASRAGQPLSKNIQYF. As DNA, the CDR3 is TGTGCCAGCAGAGCGGGCCAGCCCCTATCCAAAAACATTCAGTACTTC.